This is a list of T cell receptor beta chains from one sample in a study of blood T cell repertoires in COVID-19. The repertoire was sequenced with immunoSEQ multiplex PCR; TCRdb's copy has only in-frame clones and lacks some. The sample holds approximately 270,000 clones, roughly 85% seen once. Sequencing was performed on peripheral blood. These receptors all come from a man aged 18-30 years with active or convalescent COVID-19. Each CDR3 is given with its conserved first and last residue. Fields, in order: V gene, J gene, CDR3 protein.

TRBV7-6	TRBJ2-7	CASSLAAAESYEQYF
TRBV9	TRBJ1-1	CASSQGLITEAFF
TRBV7-2	TRBJ1-1	CASSLTPVNTEAFF
TRBV15	TRBJ2-7	CATSRGSTGLPYEQYF
TRBV20-1	TRBJ1-6	CSASIGTGDSPLHF
TRBV19	TRBJ2-7	CASSLDGTDSYEQYF
TRBV28	TRBJ1-1	CASSFYSATGYTEAFF
TRBV5-8	TRBJ2-7	CASSLLTGVNLRPYEQYF
TRBV19	TRBJ2-2	CASSTPGGELFF
TRBV28	TRBJ2-1	CASSPALAGGRGEQFF
TRBV5-4	TRBJ2-7	CASSYIGGSPDFEYF
TRBV5-8	TRBJ1-1	CASSLGRGWNTEAFF
TRBV7-3	TRBJ2-1	CASSLMGGVVAYNEQFF
TRBV6-2/TRBV6-3	TRBJ2-1	CASSYSLRGLAAYNEQFF
TRBV4-1	TRBJ2-1	CASSQDQAEAYNEQFF
TRBV10-1	TRBJ2-1	CASSDGLAANEQFF
TRBV5-6	TRBJ1-2	CASSLVPVNYGYTF
TRBV9	TRBJ2-7	CASSRTTGTYEQYF
TRBV7-9	TRBJ1-1	CASSLGTGNTEAFF
TRBV28	TRBJ2-5	CASSQGQGLETQYF
TRBV16	TRBJ1-1	CASSQYRLTEAFF
TRBV2	TRBJ2-7	CASSWAAIGGANEQYF
TRBV7-9	TRBJ2-7	CASSPRRSVPGTLYEQYF
TRBV7-9	TRBJ2-2	CASSLLGDGELFF
TRBV5-1	TRBJ2-7	CASSLGPIRGQGTSSYEQYF
TRBV11-3	TRBJ1-1	CASSLDGHQNTEAFF
TRBV7-2	TRBJ1-6	CASSSHHLAGRLNSPLHF
TRBV7-6	TRBJ2-1	CASSHPGLADPSGDEQFF
TRBV29-1	TRBJ1-1	CSFWGAHRVNTEAFF
TRBV10-3	TRBJ1-1	CAIRESGDIYTEAFF
TRBV2	TRBJ2-1	CASSEILNEQFF
TRBV4-2	TRBJ1-1	CASSQEGTEMNTEAFF
TRBV16	TRBJ2-1	CASSQSPSGGFNEQFF
TRBV19	TRBJ1-6	CASQRQGDSPLHF
TRBV24-1	TRBJ2-5	CATSDRTGGQETQYF
TRBV28	TRBJ1-4	CASSSGQINEKLFF
TRBV4-3	TRBJ1-2	CASSQVPTNYGYTF
TRBV6-2/TRBV6-3	TRBJ2-5	CASSVSSAHGTQYF
TRBV2	TRBJ1-4	CASITARDRGEKLFF
TRBV7-9	TRBJ1-4	CASSRTGGSNTNEKLFF
TRBV4-3	TRBJ2-1	CASSQTGGGEQFF
TRBV7-3	TRBJ2-2	CASSRTSGTGELFF
TRBV12-3/TRBV12-4	TRBJ2-7	CASSPGISYEQYF
TRBV11-2	TRBJ1-1	CASSLSSTANTEAFF
TRBV4-3	TRBJ1-4	CASGNDRANEKLFF
TRBV4-2	TRBJ1-4	CASSQGSSFVSNEKLFF
TRBV20-1	TRBJ2-6	CSASTGGAGGANVLAF